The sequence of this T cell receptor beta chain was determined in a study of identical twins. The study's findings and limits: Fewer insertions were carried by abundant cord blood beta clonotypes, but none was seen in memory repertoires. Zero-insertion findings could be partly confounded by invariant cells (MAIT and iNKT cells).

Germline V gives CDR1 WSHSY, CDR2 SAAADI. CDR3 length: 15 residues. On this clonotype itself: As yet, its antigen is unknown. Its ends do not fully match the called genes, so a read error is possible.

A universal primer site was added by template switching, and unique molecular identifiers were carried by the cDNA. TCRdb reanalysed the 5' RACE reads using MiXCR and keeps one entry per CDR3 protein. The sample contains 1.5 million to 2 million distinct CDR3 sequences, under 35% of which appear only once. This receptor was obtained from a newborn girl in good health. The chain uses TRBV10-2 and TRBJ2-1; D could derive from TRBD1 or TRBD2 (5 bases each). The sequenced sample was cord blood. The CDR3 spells CASSGDGNPYNEQFF. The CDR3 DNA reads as TGTGCCAGCAGTGGGGACGGAAACCCCTACAATGAGCAGTTCTTC.